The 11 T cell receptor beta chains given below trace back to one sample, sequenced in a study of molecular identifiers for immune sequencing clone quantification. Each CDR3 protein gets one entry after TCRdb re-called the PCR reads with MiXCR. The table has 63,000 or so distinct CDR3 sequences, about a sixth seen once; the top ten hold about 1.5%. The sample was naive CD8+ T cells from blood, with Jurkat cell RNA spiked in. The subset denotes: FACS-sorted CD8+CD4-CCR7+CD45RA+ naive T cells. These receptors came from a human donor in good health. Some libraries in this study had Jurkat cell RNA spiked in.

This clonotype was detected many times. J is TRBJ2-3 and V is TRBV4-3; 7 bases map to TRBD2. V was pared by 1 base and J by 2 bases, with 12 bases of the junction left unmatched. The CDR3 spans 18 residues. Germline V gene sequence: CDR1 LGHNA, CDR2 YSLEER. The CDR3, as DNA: TGCGCCAGCAGCCAAGCGTCGGTTCTAGCGGACTACACAGATACGCAGTATTTT. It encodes CASSQASVLADYTDTQYF.

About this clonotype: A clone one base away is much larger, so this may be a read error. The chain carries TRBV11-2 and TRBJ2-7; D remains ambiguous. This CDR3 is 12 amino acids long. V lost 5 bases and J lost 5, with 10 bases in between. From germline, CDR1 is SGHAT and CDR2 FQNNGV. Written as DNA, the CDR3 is TGTGCCAGCAGCCCGAGGCTCGACGAGCAGTACTTC. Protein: CASSPRLDEQYF.

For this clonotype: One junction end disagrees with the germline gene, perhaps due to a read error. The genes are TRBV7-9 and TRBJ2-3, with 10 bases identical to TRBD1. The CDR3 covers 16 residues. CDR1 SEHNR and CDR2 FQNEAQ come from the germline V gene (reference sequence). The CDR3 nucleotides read TGTGCCAGCAGCTCCCGACAGGGGGCTAGCACAGATGCGCAGTATTTT. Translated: CASSSRQGASTDAQYF.

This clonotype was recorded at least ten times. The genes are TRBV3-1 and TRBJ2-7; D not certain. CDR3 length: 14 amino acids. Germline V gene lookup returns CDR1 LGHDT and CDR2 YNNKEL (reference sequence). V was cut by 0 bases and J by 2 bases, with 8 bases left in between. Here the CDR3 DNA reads TGTGCCAGCAGCCAAGACTTCGGCCCCTACGAGCAGTACTTC. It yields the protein CASSQDFGPYEQYF.

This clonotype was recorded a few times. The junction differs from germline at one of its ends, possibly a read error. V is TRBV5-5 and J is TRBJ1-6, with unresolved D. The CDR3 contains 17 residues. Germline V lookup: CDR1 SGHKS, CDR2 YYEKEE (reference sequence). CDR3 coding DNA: TGTGCCAGCAGCCAGACTGGAGGGAGCTCCTATAATCCACCCCTCCACTTT. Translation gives CASSQTGGSSYNPPLHF.

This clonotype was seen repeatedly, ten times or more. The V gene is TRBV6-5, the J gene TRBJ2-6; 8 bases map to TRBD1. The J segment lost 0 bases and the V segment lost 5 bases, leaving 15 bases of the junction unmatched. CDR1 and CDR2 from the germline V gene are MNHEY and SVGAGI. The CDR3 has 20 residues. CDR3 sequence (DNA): TGTGCCAGCAGTCTCTCAGGGGGCCTTACTTCCCTCTCTGGGGCCAACGTCCTGACTTTC. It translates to CASSLSGGLTSLSGANVLTF.

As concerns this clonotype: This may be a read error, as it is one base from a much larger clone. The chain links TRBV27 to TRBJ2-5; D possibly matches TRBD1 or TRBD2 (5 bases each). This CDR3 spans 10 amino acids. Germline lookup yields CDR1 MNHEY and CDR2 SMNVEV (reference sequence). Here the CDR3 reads CASRGETQCF. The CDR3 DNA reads TGTGCCAGCAGGGGGGAGACCCAGTGCTTC.

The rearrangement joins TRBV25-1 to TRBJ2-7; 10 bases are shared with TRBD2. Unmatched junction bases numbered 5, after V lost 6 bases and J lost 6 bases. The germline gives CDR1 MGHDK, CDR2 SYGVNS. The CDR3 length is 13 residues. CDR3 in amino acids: CASSLLAGSEQYF. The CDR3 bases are TGTGCCAGCAGCTTACTAGCGGGAAGCGAGCAGTACTTC.

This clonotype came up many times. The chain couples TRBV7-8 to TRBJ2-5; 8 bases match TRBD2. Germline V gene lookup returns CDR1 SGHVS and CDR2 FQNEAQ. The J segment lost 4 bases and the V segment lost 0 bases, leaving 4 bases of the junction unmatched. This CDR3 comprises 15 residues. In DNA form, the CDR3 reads TGTGCCAGCAGCTTAGCGAGGACTAGCAGAGAGACCCAGTACTTC. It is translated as CASSLARTSRETQYF.

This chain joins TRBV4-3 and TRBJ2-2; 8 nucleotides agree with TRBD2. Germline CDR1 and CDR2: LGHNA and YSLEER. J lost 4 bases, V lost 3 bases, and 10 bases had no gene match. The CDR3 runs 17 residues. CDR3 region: CASSQWGSGRGTGELFF. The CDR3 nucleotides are TGCGCCAGCAGCCAGTGGGGGAGCGGGAGAGGCACCGGGGAGCTGTTTTTT.

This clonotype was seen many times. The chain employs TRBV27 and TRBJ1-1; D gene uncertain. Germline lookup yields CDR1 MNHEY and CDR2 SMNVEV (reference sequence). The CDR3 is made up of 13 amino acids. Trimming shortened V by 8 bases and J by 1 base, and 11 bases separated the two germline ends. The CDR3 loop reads CASSVGWNTEAFF. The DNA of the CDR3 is TGTGCCAGCTCCGTCGGTTGGAACACTGAAGCTTTCTTT.